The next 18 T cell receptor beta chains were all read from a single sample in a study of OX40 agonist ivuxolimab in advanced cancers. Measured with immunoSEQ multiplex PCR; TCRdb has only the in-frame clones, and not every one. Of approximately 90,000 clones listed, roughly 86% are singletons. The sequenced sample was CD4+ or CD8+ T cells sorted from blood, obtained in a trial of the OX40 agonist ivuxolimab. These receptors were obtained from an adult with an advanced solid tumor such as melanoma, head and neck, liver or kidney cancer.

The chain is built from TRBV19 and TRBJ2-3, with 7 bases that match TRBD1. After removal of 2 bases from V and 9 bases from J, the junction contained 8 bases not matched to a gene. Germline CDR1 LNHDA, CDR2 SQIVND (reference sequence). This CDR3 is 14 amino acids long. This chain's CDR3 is CASSIIGTAETQYF. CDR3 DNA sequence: TGTGCCAGTAGTATAATCGGGACAGCCGAAACGCAGTATTTT. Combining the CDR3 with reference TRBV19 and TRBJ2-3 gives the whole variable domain DGGITQSPKYLFRKEGQNVTLSCEQNLNHDAMYWYRQDPGQGLRLIYYSQIVNDFQKGDIAEGYSVSREKKESFPLTVTSAQKNPTAFYLCASSIIGTAETQYFGPGTRLTVL.

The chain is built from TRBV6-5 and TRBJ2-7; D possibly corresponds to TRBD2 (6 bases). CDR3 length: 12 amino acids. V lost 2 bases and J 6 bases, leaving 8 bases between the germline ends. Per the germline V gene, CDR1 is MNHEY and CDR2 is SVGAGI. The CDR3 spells CASSYGGFEQYF. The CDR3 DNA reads TGTGCCAGCAGTTACGGAGGGTTCGAGCAGTACTTC.

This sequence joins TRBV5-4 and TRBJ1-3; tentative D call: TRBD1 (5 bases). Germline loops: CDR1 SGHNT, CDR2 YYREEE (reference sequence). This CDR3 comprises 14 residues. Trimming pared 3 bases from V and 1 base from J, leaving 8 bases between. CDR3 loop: CASSSQESGNTIYF. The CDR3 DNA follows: TGTGCCAGCAGCTCACAGGAGTCTGGAAACACCATATATTTT.

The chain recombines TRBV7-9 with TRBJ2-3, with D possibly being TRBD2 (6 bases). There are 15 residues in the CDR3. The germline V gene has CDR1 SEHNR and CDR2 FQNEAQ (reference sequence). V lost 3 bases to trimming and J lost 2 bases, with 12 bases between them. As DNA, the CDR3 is TGTGCCAGCAGCTTCCGGGAGATTACCACAGATACGCAGTATTTT. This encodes CASSFREITTDTQYF.

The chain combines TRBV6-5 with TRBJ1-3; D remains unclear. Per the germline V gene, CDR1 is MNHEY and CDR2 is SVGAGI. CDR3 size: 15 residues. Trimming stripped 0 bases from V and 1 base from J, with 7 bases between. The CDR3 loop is CASSYSPGSGNTIYF. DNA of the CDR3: TGTGCCAGCAGTTACTCACCGGGATCTGGAAACACCATATATTTT.

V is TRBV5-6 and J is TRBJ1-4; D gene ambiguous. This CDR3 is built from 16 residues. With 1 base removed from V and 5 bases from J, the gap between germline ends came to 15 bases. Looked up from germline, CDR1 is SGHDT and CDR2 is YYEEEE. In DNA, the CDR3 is TGTGCCAGCAGCTTGTACCGATCTGGATTAAATGAAAAACTGTTTTTT. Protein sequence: CASSLYRSGLNEKLFF.

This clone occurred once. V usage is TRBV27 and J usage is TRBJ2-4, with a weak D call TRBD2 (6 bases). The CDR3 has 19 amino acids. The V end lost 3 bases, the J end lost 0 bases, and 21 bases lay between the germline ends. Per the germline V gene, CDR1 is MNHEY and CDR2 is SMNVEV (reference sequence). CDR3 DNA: TGTGCCAGCAGTTTGCTCCCTCCGGGACTTTCACTAGCCAAAAACATTCAGTACTTC. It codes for CASSLLPPGLSLAKNIQYF.

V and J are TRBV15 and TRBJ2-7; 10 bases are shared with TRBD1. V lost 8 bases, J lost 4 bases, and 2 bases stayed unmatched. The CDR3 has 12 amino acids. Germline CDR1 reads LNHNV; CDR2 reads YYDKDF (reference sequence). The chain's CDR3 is CATGTGVYEQYF. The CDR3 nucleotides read TGTGCCACCGGGACAGGGGTTTACGAGCAGTACTTC.

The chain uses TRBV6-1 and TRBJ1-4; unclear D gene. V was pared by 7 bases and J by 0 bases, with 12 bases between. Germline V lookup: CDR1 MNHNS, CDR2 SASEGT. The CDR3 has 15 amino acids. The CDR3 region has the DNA TGTGCCAGCATTACTAGAGGGACAACTAATGAAAAACTGTTTTTT. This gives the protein CASITRGTTNEKLFF.

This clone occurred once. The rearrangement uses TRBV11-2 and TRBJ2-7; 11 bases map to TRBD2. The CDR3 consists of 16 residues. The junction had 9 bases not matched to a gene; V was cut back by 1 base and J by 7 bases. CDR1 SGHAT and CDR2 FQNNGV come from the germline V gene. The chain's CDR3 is CASSLALAGVQGEQYF. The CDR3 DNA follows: TGTGCCAGCAGCTTAGCACTAGCGGGAGTCCAAGGGGAGCAGTACTTC.

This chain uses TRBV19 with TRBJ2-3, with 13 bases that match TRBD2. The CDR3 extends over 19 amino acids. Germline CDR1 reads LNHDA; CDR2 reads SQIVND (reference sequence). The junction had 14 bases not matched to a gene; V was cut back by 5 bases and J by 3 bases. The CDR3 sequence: CASSRLSGLAGAATDTQYF. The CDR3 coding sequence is TGTGCCAGTAGTCGACTCTCCGGACTAGCGGGGGCAGCAACAGATACGCAGTATTTT.

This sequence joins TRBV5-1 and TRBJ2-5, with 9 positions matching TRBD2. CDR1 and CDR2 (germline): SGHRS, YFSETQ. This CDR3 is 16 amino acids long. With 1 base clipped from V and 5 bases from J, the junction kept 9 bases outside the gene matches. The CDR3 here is CASSLMLAGERETQYF. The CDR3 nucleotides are TGCGCCAGCAGCTTGATGTTAGCGGGAGAACGGGAGACCCAGTACTTC.

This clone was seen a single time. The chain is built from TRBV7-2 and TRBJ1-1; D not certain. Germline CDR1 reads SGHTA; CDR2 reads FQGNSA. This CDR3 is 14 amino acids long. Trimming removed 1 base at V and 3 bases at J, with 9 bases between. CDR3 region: CASSLVTGDTEAFF. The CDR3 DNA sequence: TGTGCCAGCAGCTTAGTGACCGGGGACACTGAAGCTTTCTTT.

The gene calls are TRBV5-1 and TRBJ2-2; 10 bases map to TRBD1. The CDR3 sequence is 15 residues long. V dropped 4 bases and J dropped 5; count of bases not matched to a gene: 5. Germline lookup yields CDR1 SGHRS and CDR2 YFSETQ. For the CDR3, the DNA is TGCGCCAGCAGCCCACCGGGACAGGGGACCGGGGAGCTGTTTTTT. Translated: CASSPPGQGTGELFF. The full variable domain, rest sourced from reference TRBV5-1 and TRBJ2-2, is KAGVTQTPRYLIKTRGQQVTLSCSPISGHRSVSWYQQTPGQGLQFLFEYFSETQRNKGNFPGRFSGRQFSNSRSEMNVSTLELGDSALYLCASSPPGQGTGELFFGEGSRLTVL.

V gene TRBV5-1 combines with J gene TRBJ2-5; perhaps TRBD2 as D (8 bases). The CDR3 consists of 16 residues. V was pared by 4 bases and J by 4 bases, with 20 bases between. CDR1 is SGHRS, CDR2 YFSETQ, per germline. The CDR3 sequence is CASSTPGGGLRETQYF. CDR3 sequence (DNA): TGCGCCAGCAGCACCCCGGGAGGGGGCCTAAGAGAGACCCAGTACTTC.

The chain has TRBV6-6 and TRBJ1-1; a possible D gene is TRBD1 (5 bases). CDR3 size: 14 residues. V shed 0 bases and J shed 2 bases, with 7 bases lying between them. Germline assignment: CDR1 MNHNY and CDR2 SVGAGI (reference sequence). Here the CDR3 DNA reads TGTGCCAGCAGTTACTCGAGGGACAACACTGAAGCTTTCTTT. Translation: CASSYSRDNTEAFF.

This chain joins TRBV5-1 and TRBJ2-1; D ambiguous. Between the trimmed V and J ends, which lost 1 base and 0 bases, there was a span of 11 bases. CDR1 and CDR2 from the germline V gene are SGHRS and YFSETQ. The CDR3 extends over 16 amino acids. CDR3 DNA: TGCGCCAGCAGCTTGCGCGGCGGAAGCTCCTACAATGAGCAGTTCTTC. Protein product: CASSLRGGSSYNEQFF.

The CDR3 DNA reads as TGTGCCAGCAGTTACTTGCACGAGAGAGACTACGAGCAGTACTTC. It is translated as CASSYLHERDYEQYF. The chain uses TRBV6-5 and TRBJ2-7; the D is unclear. Germline CDR1 and CDR2: MNHEY and SVGAGI. The CDR3 is made up of 15 amino acids. The V and J ends lost 1 base and 3 bases respectively, with 13 bases between them.